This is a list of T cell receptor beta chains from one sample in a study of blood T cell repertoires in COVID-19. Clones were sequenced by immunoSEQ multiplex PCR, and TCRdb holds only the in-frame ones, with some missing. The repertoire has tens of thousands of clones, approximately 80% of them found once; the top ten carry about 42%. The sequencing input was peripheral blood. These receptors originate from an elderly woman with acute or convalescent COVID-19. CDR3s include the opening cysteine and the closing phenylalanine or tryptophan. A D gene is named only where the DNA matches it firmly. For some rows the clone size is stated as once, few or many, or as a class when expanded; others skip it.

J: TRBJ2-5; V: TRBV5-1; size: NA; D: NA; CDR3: CASSSPGETQYF; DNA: TGCGCCAGCAGCTCGCCGGGGGAGACCCAGTACTTC
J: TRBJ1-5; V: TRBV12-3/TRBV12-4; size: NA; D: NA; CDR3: CASRGLGNQPQHF; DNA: TGTGCCAGCAGGGGGCTCGGCAATCAGCCCCAGCATTTT
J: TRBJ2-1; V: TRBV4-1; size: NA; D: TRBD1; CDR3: CASSQEGTGVYNEQFF; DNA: TGCGCCAGCAGCCAAGAGGGGACAGGGGTCTACAATGAGCAGTTCTTC
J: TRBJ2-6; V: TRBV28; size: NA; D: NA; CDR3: CASSFETSGANVLTF; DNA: TGTGCCAGCAGTTTCGAGACATCCGGGGCCAACGTCCTGACTTTC
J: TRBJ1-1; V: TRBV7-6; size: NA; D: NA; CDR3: CASSLVPSRVGTEAFF; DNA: TGTGCCAGCAGCTTAGTCCCAAGCAGGGTCGGAACTGAAGCTTTCTTT
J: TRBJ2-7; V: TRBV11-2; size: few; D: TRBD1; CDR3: CASSLSTGTVVEQYF; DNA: TGTGCCAGCAGCTTATCTACCGGGACAGTGGTCGAGCAGTACTTC
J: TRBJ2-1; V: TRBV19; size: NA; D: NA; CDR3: CASSINLANNEQFF; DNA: TGTGCCAGTAGTATAAACTTAGCGAACAATGAGCAGTTCTTC
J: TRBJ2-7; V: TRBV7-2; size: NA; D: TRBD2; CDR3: CASSLMAGVEQYF; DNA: TGTGCCAGCAGCTTAATGGCGGGGGTAGAGCAGTACTTC
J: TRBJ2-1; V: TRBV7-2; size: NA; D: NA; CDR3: CASSLVRTTINEQFF; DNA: TGTGCCAGCAGCTTAGTTCGGACTACCATCAATGAGCAGTTCTTC
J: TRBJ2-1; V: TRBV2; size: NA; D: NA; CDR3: CASSALGEQFF; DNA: TGTGCCAGCAGTGCCTTGGGCGAGCAGTTCTTC
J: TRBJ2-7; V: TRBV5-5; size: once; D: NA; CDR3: CASSLVSSGRISYEQYF; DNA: TGTGCCAGCAGCTTGGTAAGTTCTGGCAGGATCTCCTACGAGCAGTACTTC
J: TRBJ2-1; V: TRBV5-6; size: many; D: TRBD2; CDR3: CASSPRSTSGRGEQFF; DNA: TGTGCCAGCAGCCCTAGATCGACTAGCGGGAGGGGTGAGCAGTTCTTC
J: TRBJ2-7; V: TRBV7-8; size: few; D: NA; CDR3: CASSLESGKYEQYF; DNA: TGTGCCAGCAGCTTAGAGTCAGGGAAGTACGAGCAGTACTTC
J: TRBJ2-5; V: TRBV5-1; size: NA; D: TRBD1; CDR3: CASRTGAGETQYF; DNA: TGCGCCAGCAGAACAGGGGCGGGAGAGACCCAGTACTTC
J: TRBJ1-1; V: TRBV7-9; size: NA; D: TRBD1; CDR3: CASSLPTGMNTEAFF; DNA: TGTGCCAGCAGCCTCCCGACAGGGATGAACACTGAAGCTTTCTTT
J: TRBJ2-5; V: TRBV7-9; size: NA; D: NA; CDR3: CASSSVGGVDQETQYF; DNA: TGTGCCAGCAGCTCCGTAGGGGGGGTGGATCAAGAGACCCAGTACTTC
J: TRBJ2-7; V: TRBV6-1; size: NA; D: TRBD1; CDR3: CASSEPGQGGYEQYF; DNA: TGTGCCAGCAGTGAACCGGGACAGGGAGGTTACGAGCAGTACTTC
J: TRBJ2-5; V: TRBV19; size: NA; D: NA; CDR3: CASSISGGWETQYF; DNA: TGTGCCAGTAGTATCAGTGGAGGTTGGGAGACCCAGTACTTC
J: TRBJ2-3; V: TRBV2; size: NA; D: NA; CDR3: CASSETRLDTDTQYF; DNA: TGTGCCAGCAGTGAAACGAGGCTCGACACAGATACGCAGTATTTT
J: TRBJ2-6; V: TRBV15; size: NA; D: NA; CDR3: CATSRAGNSGANVLTF; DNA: TGTGCCACCAGCAGAGCGGGGAACTCTGGGGCCAACGTCCTGACTTTC
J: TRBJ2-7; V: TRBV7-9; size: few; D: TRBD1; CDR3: CASSSYGTGQYEQYF; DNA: TGTGCCAGCAGCTCCTACGGGACAGGGCAATACGAGCAGTACTTC
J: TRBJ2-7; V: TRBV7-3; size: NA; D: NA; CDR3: CASSVYSGEEQYF; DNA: TGTGCCAGCAGCGTATACTCAGGGGAAGAGCAGTACTTC
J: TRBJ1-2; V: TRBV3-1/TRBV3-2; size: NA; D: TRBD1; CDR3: CASSPRGDRGGGYTF; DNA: TGTGCCAGCAGCCCGAGGGGGGACAGGGGAGGTGGCTACACCTTC
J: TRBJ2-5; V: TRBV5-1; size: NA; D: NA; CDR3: CASSSVTGSQETQYF; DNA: TGCGCCAGCAGCTCGGTAACAGGGAGCCAAGAGACCCAGTACTTC
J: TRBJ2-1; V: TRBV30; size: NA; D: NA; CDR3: CAWSASGQGSEQFF; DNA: TGTGCCTGGAGTGCCTCCGGGCAGGGAAGTGAGCAGTTCTTC
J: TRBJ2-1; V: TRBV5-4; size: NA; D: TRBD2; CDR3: CASSRTSGGDEQFF; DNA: TGTGCCAGCAGCCGGACTAGCGGGGGCGATGAGCAGTTCTTC
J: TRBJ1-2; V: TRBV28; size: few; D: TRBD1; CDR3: CASSPTGQGYGYTF; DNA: TGTGCCAGCAGTCCTACAGGACAGGGCTATGGCTACACCTTC
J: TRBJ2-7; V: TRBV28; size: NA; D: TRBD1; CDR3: CASSLPGQVKDF; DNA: TGTGCCAGCAGTTTACCCGGACAGGTTAAAGACTTC
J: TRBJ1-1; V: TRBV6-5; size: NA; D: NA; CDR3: CASGSSGNTEAFF; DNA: TGTGCCAGCGGCTCTTCAGGGAACACTGAAGCTTTCTTT
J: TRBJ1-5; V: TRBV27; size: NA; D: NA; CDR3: CASSAYHSGAALQPQHF; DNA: TGTGCCAGCAGTGCATACCATTCAGGGGCCGCACTTCAGCCCCAGCATTTT
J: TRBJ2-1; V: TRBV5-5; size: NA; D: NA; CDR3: CASSAGYNEQFF; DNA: TGTGCCAGCAGCGCGGGATACAATGAGCAGTTCTTC
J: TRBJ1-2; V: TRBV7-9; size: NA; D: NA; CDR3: CASSPTGPYGYTF; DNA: TGTGCCAGCAGTCCAACAGGGCCCTATGGCTACACCTTC
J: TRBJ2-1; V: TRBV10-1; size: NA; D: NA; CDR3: CASSEEGAYSYNEQFF; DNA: TGCGCCAGCAGTGAGGAAGGAGCCTATTCCTACAATGAGCAGTTCTTC
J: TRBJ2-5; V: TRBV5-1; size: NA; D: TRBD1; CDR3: CASSFMGQTQETQYF; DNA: TGCGCCAGCAGCTTCATGGGACAGACCCAAGAGACCCAGTACTTC
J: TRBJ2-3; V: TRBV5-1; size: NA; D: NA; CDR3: CASRAVSAPDTQYF; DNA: TGCGCCAGCAGGGCGGTTAGCGCTCCAGATACGCAGTATTTT
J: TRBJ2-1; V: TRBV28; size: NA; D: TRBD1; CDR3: CASSQITGGRGNEQFF; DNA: TGTGCCAGCAGCCAAATTACAGGGGGCCGTGGTAATGAGCAGTTCTTC
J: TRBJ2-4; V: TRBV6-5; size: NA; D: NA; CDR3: CASTKPEGAKNIQYF; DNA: TGTGCCAGCACCAAACCGGAGGGGGCCAAAAACATTCAGTACTTC
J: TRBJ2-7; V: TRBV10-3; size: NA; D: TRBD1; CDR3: CATVGQGYEQYF; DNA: TGTGCCACCGTGGGACAGGGCTACGAGCAGTACTTC
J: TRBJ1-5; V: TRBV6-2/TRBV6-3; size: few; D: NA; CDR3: CASSFSGARDQPQHF; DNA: TGTGCCAGCAGTTTTAGTGGGGCTCGGGATCAGCCCCAGCATTTT
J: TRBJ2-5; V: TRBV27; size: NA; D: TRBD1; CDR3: CASSLSGTGEKETQYF; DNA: TGTGCCAGCAGTTTATCTGGGACAGGGGAAAAAGAGACCCAGTACTTC
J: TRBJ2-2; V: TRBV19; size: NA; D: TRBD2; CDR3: CASSILPGTSPRELFF; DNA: TGTGCCAGTAGTATACTCCCTGGGACTAGCCCCCGGGAGCTGTTTTTT
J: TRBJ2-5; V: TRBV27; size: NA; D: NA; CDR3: CASSSLTAKETQYF; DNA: TGTGCCAGCAGTTCACTGACAGCTAAAGAGACCCAGTACTTC
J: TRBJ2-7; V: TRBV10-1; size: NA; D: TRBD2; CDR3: CASILASSYEQYF; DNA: TGCGCCAGCATACTAGCGAGCTCCTACGAGCAGTACTTC
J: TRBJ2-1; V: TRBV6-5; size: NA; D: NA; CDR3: CASGNNEQFF; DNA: TGTGCCAGCGGCAACAATGAGCAGTTCTTC
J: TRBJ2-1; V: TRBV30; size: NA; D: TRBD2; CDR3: CALGRGYNEQFF; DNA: TGTGCCCTCGGGCGGGGGTACAATGAGCAGTTCTTC
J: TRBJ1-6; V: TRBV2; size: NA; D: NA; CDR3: CASNYAGSRYNSPLHF; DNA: TGTGCCAGCAATTATGCAGGGTCCCGGTATAATTCACCCCTCCACTTT
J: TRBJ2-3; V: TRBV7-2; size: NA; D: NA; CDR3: CASSLVSRGSTDTQYF; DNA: TGTGCCAGCAGCTTAGTCTCGCGCGGCTCCACAGATACGCAGTATTTT
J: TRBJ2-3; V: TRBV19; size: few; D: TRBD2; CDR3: CASTASGVSTDTQYF; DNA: TGTGCCAGTACCGCTAGCGGGGTTAGCACAGATACGCAGTATTTT
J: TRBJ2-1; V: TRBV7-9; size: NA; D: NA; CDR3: CASSLTVPSYNEQFF; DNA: TGTGCCAGCAGCTTAACAGTTCCCTCCTACAATGAGCAGTTCTTC
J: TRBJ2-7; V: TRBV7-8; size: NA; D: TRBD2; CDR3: CASTSTSGQTYEQYF; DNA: TGTGCCAGCACCTCGACTAGCGGGCAAACCTACGAGCAGTACTTC
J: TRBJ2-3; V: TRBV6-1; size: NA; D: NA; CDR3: CASSEALGGVGTDTQYF; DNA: TGTGCCAGCAGTGAAGCCCTGGGCGGGGTAGGTACAGATACGCAGTATTTT
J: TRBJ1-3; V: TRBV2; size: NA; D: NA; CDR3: CASREGGRGNTIYF; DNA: TGTGCCAGCAGGGAAGGAGGTCGCGGAAACACCATATATTTT
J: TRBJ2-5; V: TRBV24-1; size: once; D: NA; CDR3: CATSEEGLGETQYF; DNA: TGTGCCACCAGTGAGGAGGGTTTGGGGGAGACCCAGTACTTC